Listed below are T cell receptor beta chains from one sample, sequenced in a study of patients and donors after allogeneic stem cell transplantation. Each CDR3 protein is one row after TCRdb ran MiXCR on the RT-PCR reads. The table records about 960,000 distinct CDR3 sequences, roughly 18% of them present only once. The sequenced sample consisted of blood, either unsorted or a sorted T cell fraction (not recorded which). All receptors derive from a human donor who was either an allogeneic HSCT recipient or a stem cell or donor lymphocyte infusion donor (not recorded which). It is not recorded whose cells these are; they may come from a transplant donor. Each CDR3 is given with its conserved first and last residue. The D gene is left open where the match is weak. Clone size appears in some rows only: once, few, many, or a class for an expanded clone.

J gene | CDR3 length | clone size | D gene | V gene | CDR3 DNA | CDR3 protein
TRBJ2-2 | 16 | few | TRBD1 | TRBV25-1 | TGTGCCAGCAGTGAGCCGACAGGGGTAAACACCGGGGAGCTGTTTTTT | CASSEPTGVNTGELFF
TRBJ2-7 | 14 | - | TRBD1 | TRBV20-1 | TGCAGTGCTAGAGATTTATCAGGGGGCTACGAGCAGTACTTC | CSARDLSGGYEQYF
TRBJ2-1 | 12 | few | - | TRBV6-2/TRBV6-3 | TGTGCCAGCACCAACAGGGCTAGTGAGCAGTTCTTC | CASTNRASEQFF
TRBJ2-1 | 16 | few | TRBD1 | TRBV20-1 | TGCAGTGCTACCAACCAGACAGGGATTACCTACAATGAGCAGTTCTTC | CSATNQTGITYNEQFF
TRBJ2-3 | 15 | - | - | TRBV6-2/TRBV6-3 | TGTGCCAGCAGTTACGGGTACTCCCTCACAGATACGCAGTATTTT | CASSYGYSLTDTQYF
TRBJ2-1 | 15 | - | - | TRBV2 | TGTGCCAGCAGTAATATTCGGCGGAGAACAGATGAGCAGTTCTTC | CASSNIRRRTDEQFF
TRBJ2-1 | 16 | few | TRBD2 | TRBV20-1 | TGCAGTGCAGGGACTAGCGGGAGGGTGACCTACAATGAGCAGTTCTTC | CSAGTSGRVTYNEQFF
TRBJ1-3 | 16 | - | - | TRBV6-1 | TGTGCCAGCAGACTGACAGTCCATACCTCTGGAAACACCATATATTTT | CASRLTVHTSGNTIYF
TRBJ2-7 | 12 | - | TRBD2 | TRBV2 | TGTGCCAGCTTAGCGGGAGCCTACGAGCAGTACTTC | CASLAGAYEQYF
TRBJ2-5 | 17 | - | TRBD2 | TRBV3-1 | TGTGCCAGCAGCCCAATCTACGCGGGAGGGCTGGAGGAGACCCAGTACTTC | CASSPIYAGGLEETQYF
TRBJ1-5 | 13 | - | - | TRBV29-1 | TGCAGCGCCGAGGTGGGGGGCTTCCAGCCCCAGCATTTT | CSAEVGGFQPQHF
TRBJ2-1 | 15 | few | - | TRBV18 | TGTGCCAGCTCACCCCAACCCCGACAGAAAAGTGAGCAGTTCTTC | CASSPQPRQKSEQFF
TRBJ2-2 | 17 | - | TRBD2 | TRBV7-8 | TGTGCCAGCAGCCTGTTTCGCGGCGGGGGGAGGACCGGGGAGCTGTTTTTT | CASSLFRGGGRTGELFF
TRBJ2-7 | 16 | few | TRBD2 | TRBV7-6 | TGTGCCAGCAGCTCCCATATGAGCGGGGAGAACTACGAGCAGTACTTC | CASSSHMSGENYEQYF
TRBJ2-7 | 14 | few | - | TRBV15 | TGTGCCACCAGCAGAGGGGGCGTTTCCTACGAGCAGTACTTC | CATSRGGVSYEQYF
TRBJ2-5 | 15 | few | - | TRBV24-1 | TGTGCCACCAGGGGTCCCAGGGACAAAGAAGAGACCCAGTACTTC | CATRGPRDKEETQYF
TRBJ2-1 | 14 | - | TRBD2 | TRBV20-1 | TGCAGTGCTAGTCGTACTAGCGGGAGGAATGAGCAGTTCTTC | CSASRTSGRNEQFF
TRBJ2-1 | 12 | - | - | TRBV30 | TGTGCCTGGAATGGGCCACACGCTGAGCAGTTCTTC | CAWNGPHAEQFF
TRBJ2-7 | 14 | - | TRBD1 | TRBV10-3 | TGTGCCATCAGTGGAACTGACAGGGGGCACAAGCAGTACTTC | CAISGTDRGHKQYF
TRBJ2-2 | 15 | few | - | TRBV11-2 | TGTGCCAGCAGCGAGGTTGGGTCGAACACCGGGGAGCTGTTTTTT | CASSEVGSNTGELFF
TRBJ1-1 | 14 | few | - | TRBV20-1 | TGCAGTGCTAGAGAGTTGAACGGGGGGTTGAAAGCTTTCTTT | CSARELNGGLKAFF
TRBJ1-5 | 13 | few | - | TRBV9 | TGTGCCAGCAGCGCGAATACGGTGATTCCCCAGCATTTT | CASSANTVIPQHF
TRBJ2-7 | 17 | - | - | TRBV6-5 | TGTGCCAGCAGTTCCCGACAGGGAGGGCCCTCAACTCGAGAGCAGTACTTC | CASSSRQGGPSTREQYF
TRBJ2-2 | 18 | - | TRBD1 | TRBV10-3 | TGTGCCATCTCAAAAAATAAAGCAGGGGGCAGTGACACCGGGGAGCTGTTTTTT | CAISKNKAGGSDTGELFF
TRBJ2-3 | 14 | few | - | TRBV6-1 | TGTGCCATTTGGGAGTTACCCAGCACAGATACGCAGTATTTT | CAIWELPSTDTQYF
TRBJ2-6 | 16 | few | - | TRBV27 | TGTGCCAGCAGTGGGCTTGATAAGGCCGGGGCCAACGTCCTGACTTTC | CASSGLDKAGANVLTF
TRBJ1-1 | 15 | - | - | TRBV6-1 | TGTGCCAGCACCTCTAAACAGGGATTGAACACTGAAGCTTTCTTT | CASTSKQGLNTEAFF
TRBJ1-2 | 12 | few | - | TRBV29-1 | TGCAGCGCCCTAGCCCCTAACGGGGGCTACACCTTC | CSALAPNGGYTF
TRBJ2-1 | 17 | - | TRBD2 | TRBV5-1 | TGCGCCAGCAGCTTGTTACTAGCGGGGGGCCTCTACAATGAGCAGTTCTTC | CASSLLLAGGLYNEQFF
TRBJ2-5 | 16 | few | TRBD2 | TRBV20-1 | TGCAGTGCCCCCCGGGTAGCGGGAGGGCTAGGAGAGACCCAGTACTTC | CSAPRVAGGLGETQYF
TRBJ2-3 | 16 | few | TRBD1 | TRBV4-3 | TGCGCCAGCAGCCAAGATTGGCACAGGGGGGCAGATACGCAGTATTTT | CASSQDWHRGADTQYF
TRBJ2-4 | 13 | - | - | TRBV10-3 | TGTGCCATTCGGAGGCCGACAGAAAACATTCAGTACTTC | CAIRRPTENIQYF
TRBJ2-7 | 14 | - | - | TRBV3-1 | TGTGCCAGCAGCCCCCGACGCAGGGACTACGAGCAGTACTTC | CASSPRRRDYEQYF
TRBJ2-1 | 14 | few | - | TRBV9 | TGTGCCAGCAGCCCCCCCATCGGACGCAATGAGCAGTTCTTC | CASSPPIGRNEQFF
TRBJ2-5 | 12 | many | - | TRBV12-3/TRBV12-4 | TGTGCCAGCGGAGACACCCAAGAGACCCAGTACTTC | CASGDTQETQYF
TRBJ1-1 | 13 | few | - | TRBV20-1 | TGCAGTGCTCATAGGATGAGGGACACTGAAGCTTTCTTT | CSAHRMRDTEAFF
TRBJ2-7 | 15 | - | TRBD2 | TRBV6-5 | TGTGCCAGCAGTTACTCGGCGGGGGTCTCCTACGAGCAGTACTTC | CASSYSAGVSYEQYF
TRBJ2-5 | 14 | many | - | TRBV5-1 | TGTGCCAGCAGCTTAGAGGGGGGACAAGAGACCCAGTACTTC | CASSLEGGQETQYF
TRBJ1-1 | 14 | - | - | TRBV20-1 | TGCAGTGCTAGAGAAGACAGTAGAAACACTGAAGCTTTCTTT | CSAREDSRNTEAFF
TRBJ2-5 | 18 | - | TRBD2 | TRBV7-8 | TGTGCCAGCAGCTTAGGTACTAGCGGGAGGTCATGGCAAGAGACCCAGTACTTC | CASSLGTSGRSWQETQYF
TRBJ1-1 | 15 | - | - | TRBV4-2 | TGTGCCAGCAGCCAACAAGACAGAGGGAACACTGAAGCTTTCTTT | CASSQQDRGNTEAFF
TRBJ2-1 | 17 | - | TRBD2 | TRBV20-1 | TGCAGTGCTAAGCCGTTCCGTGGGACTAGCGGGATCTATGAGCAGTTCTTC | CSAKPFRGTSGIYEQFF
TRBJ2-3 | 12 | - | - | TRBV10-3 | TGTGCCATCAGTCCCAGGGGAGATACGCAGTATTTT | CAISPRGDTQYF
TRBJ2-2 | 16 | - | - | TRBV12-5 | TGTGCTAGTGGTTTGGGATCCCCCATAGACACCGGGGAGCTGTTTTTT | CASGLGSPIDTGELFF
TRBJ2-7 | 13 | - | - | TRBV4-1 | TGCGCCAGCAGCCAAGGCCTCCGTCCCGAGCAGTACTTC | CASSQGLRPEQYF
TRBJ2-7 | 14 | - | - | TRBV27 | TGTGCCAGCAGTTCGGCAGGGTTATCCTACGAGCAGTACTTC | CASSSAGLSYEQYF
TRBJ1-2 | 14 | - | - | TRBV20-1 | TGCAGTGCTAGAGTAGGGTCTGGTAACTATGGCTACACCTTC | CSARVGSGNYGYTF
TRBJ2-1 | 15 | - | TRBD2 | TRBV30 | TGTGCCTCAGGGCAACGGGGGGGCTGGTACAATGAGCAGTTCTTC | CASGQRGGWYNEQFF
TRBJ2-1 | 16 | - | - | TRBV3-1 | TGTGCCAGCAGCCAAGACGTTCTCGCGGTGGGCAATGAGCAGTTCTTC | CASSQDVLAVGNEQFF
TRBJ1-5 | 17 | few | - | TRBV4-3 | TGCGCCAGCAGCCAAGATCTGGGCAGATTTAGCAATCAGCCCCAGCATTTT | CASSQDLGRFSNQPQHF
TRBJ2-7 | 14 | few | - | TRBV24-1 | TGTGCCACCAGTGATGCCGGGACCTCCTACGAGCAGTACTTC | CATSDAGTSYEQYF
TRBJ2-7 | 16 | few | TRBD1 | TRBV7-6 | TGTGCCAGCAGCTTAGGAGGGACAGGGGGCGGATACGAGCAGTACTTC | CASSLGGTGGGYEQYF
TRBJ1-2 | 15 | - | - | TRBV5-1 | TGCGCCAGCAGCTTGGCCCAGGTCAGGGGACGTGGCTACACCTTC | CASSLAQVRGRGYTF